The clone carrying this TCR beta chain appeared many times. This sample is drawn from a study of blood T cells in healthy people across ages. Next came a second PCR, run for about 7 to 11 cycles, which used a sample-barcoded 5' primer along with a J-beta primer mix. A template-switch adaptor that had 12 random nucleotides put a tag on each cDNA molecule. MiXCR, run by TCRdb on the 5' RACE reads, gives a single entry per CDR3 protein. The data contain 1.5 million or so distinct CDR3 sequences, 35% to 45% of them singletons. This receptor was identified in a woman younger than 35 in good health. The sample consisted of blood.

CDR3 nucleotides: TGCAGTGCTGACATGACAGTGGGCCGCACAGATACGCAGTATTTT. It translates to CSADMTVGRTDTQYF. The chain joins TRBV20-1 to TRBJ2-3; possible D gene TRBD1, 5 bases. Per the germline V gene, CDR1 is DFQATT and CDR2 is SNEGSKA (reference sequence). The CDR3 has 15 amino acids. V lost 5 bases, J lost 1 base, and 16 bases lay in between.